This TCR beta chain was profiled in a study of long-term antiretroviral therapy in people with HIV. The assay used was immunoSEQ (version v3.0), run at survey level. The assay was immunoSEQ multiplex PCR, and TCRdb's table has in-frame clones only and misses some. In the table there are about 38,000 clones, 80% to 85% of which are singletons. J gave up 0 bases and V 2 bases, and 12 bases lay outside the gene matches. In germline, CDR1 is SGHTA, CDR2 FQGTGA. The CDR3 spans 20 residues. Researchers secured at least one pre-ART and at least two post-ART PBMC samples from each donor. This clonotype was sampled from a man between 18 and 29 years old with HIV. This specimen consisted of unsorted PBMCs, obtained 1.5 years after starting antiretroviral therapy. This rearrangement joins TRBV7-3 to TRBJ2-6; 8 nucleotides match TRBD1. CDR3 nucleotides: TGTGCCAGCAGCTTAGGCCCTCGGACAGGGCGAGACTCTGGGGCCAACGTCCTGACTTTC. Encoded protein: CASSLGPRTGRDSGANVLTF.